A selection of T cell receptor beta chains follows, all from one sample in a study of cytomegalovirus exposure and HLA in healthy donors. The assay was immunoSEQ multiplex PCR, and TCRdb's table has in-frame clones only and misses some. Here the sample spans roughly 150,000 clones, roughly four fifths being singletons. Material for sequencing was PBMCs. The source of these receptors is a female donor in good health and CMV-seronegative. Each CDR3 is given with its conserved first and last residue. Fields, in order: clone size, J gene, CDR3 length, V gene, D gene, CDR3 DNA, CDR3 protein. A D gene is named only where the DNA matches it firmly. Not every row has a clone size; where given, it reads once, few, many or a size class.

>NA|TRBJ2-3|15|TRBV5-1|TRBD1
TGCGCCAGCAGCACCCGGGACAGGACCACAGATACGCAGTATTTT
CASSTRDRTTDTQYF
>NA|TRBJ2-7|10|TRBV10-1|NA
TGCGCCAGCAGTGAAAACGAGCAGTACTTC
CASSENEQYF
>once|TRBJ2-1|15|TRBV11-3|NA
TGTGCCAGCAGCGACCGGGGGGCGATTTACAATGAGCAGTTCTTC
CASSDRGAIYNEQFF
>NA|TRBJ2-3|17|TRBV7-3|NA
TGTGCCAGCAGCTTAAAGGCGGCGGACTCTGGCACAGATACGCAGTATTTT
CASSLKAADSGTDTQYF
>once|TRBJ2-1|16|TRBV5-6|NA
TGTGCCAGCAGCTCCTACGGCGGGGATTCCTACAATGAGCAGTTCTTC
CASSSYGGDSYNEQFF
>few|TRBJ1-2|13|TRBV19|NA
TGTGCCAGTAGTCAGGTGGTAAACTATGGCTACACCTTC
CASSQVVNYGYTF
>few|TRBJ1-5|15|TRBV7-8|TRBD1
TGTGCCAGCAGCTTATCCCGGACAGGGGTTCAGCCCCAGCATTTT
CASSLSRTGVQPQHF
>once|TRBJ1-1|14|TRBV7-9|TRBD1
TGTGCCAGCAGCTCAACAGGGGTAAGGACTGAAGCTTTCTTT
CASSSTGVRTEAFF
>once|TRBJ2-3|13|TRBV9|NA
TGTGCCAGCAGCGTTGATGCAGAAGATACGCAGTATTTT
CASSVDAEDTQYF
>NA|TRBJ2-2|15|TRBV2|TRBD2
TGTGCCAGCAGACGACTAGCGGGAGAGGTCGGGGAGCTGTTTTTT
CASRRLAGEVGELFF
>NA|TRBJ2-5|15|TRBV5-1|TRBD2
TGCGCCAGCAGCGGACTAGCGGGAGAGGGGGAGACCCAGTACTTC
CASSGLAGEGETQYF
>NA|TRBJ2-1|14|TRBV2|NA
TGTGCCAGCAGCCAGGGTTGGTCTGGGAATGAGCAGTTCTTC
CASSQGWSGNEQFF
>few|TRBJ2-7|19|TRBV27|NA
TGTGCCAGCAGTTCCCGCCGATCATCTAGGACAAGATATCCCTCCGAGCAGTACTTC
CASSSRRSSRTRYPSEQYF
>NA|TRBJ2-7|13|TRBV5-1|TRBD1
TGCGCCAGCAGCTTGGGACAGGGTAAGGAGCAGTACTTC
CASSLGQGKEQYF
>NA|TRBJ2-5|15|TRBV9|NA
TGTGCCAGCAGCCTACGGACTGGTGTACAAGAGACCCAGTACTTC
CASSLRTGVQETQYF
>NA|TRBJ2-2|16|TRBV13|TRBD1
TGTGCCAGCAGCTTAGCCCGGGACAGGAACACCGGGGAGCTGTTTTTT
CASSLARDRNTGELFF
>NA|TRBJ2-5|16|TRBV7-3|NA
TGTGCCAGCAGCTTAATCGGCGGGGCAGGGATGGAGACCCAGTACTTC
CASSLIGGAGMETQYF
>NA|TRBJ2-1|15|TRBV19|TRBD1
TGTGCCAGTAGTGTGAGACAGGGGGGGAACAATGAGCAGTTCTTC
CASSVRQGGNNEQFF
>NA|TRBJ2-7|13|TRBV4-3|NA
TGCGCCAGCAGTCGCGACCTAGTGTACGAGCAGTACTTC
CASSRDLVYEQYF
>NA|TRBJ1-1|14|TRBV7-9|TRBD1
TGTGCCAGCAGCTCTTCCGACAGGGAGATTGAAGCTTTCTTT
CASSSSDREIEAFF
>NA|TRBJ2-7|14|TRBV5-1|TRBD1
TGCGCCAGCCGCGCCCGACAGGGGATCAACGAGCAGTACTTC
CASRARQGINEQYF
>NA|TRBJ2-5|15|TRBV6-5|TRBD2
TGTGCCAGCAGTGACTCTTGGGCGGGAGAAGAGACCCAGTACTTC
CASSDSWAGEETQYF
>few|TRBJ2-7|14|TRBV2|TRBD1
TGTGCCAGCGCTGTGGACAGGGGGGACTACGAGCAGTACTTC
CASAVDRGDYEQYF
>NA|TRBJ1-1|14|TRBV5-1|NA
TGCGCCAGCAGCCCGGAGGGACGGAACACTGAAGCTTTCTTT
CASSPEGRNTEAFF
>NA|TRBJ1-1|16|TRBV5-1|TRBD1
TGCGCCAGCAGCTTGCGGGCAGGGGGGTCTAACACTGAAGCTTTCTTT
CASSLRAGGSNTEAFF
>NA|TRBJ1-2|11|TRBV2|NA
TGTGCCAGCAGGGGGCCCTATGGCTACACCTTC
CASRGPYGYTF
>NA|TRBJ1-1|15|TRBV29-1|NA
TGCAGCGGCGCGATGTTTGGGCAATTTGGCGCTGAAGCTTTCTTT
CSGAMFGQFGAEAFF
>NA|TRBJ1-2|13|TRBV6-5|NA
TGTGCCAGCACTAACGCATTTAACTATGGCTACACCTTC
CASTNAFNYGYTF
>NA|TRBJ1-2|15|TRBV6-5|TRBD1
TGTGCCATTAGGAGTTCGACAGGGGGCGACTATGGCTACACCTTC
CAIRSSTGGDYGYTF
>NA|TRBJ1-5|16|TRBV7-8|TRBD1
TGTGCCAGCAGCTCCAACAGGGGGCGCGGCAATCAGCCCCAGCATTTT
CASSSNRGRGNQPQHF
>NA|TRBJ2-1|16|TRBV7-2|NA
TGTGCCAGCAGCGCAATTCCAGCGACGCGGAACAATGAGCAGTTCTTC
CASSAIPATRNNEQFF
>NA|TRBJ1-4|15|TRBV30|NA
TGTGCCTGGAGTGTAGCCCCAGGGCTGGGTGAAAAACTGTTTTTT
CAWSVAPGLGEKLFF
>NA|TRBJ2-7|15|TRBV7-9|NA
TGTGCCAGCAGCCCCAGTTCGGGTAGCTCCTACGAGCAGTACTTC
CASSPSSGSSYEQYF
>once|TRBJ2-7|14|TRBV5-4|NA
TGTGCCAGCAGTTCCCGGCTACAGGGCGGCGAGCAGTACTTC
CASSSRLQGGEQYF
>NA|TRBJ2-5|15|TRBV30|TRBD2
TGTGCCTGGAGTCCGGGGGGGGCTCTCCAAGAGACCCAGTACTTC
CAWSPGGALQETQYF
>NA|TRBJ1-5|14|TRBV12-5|NA
TGTGCTAGTGGGCCCGACACCGGCAATCAGCCCCAGCATTTT
CASGPDTGNQPQHF
>NA|TRBJ1-2|18|TRBV9|TRBD1
TGTGCCAGCAGCGCTGGTTCCCTTAACAGGGGGCCGGGCTATGGCTACACCTTC
CASSAGSLNRGPGYGYTF
>NA|TRBJ2-4|16|TRBV27|NA
TGTGCCAGCAGTTTATCGTGGGGGCGGCCGGGGCACATTCAGTACTTC
CASSLSWGRPGHIQYF
>NA|TRBJ2-7|15|TRBV2|TRBD2
TGTGCCAGCAAAGGAGCGGGGGCCGAACTTTACGAGCAGTACTTC
CASKGAGAELYEQYF
>NA|TRBJ1-6|15|TRBV6-4|TRBD1
TGTGCCAGCAGTGACGGGACAGGGGATAATTCACCCCTCCACTTT
CASSDGTGDNSPLHF
>NA|TRBJ1-1|16|TRBV4-2|TRBD1
TGTGCCAGCAGCCAAGATGCGACAGGGCGCCGAGCTGAAGCTTTCTTT
CASSQDATGRRAEAFF
>NA|TRBJ1-2|14|TRBV7-9|NA
TGTGCCAGCAGCCGACAGCCGTCGAACTATGGCTACACCTTC
CASSRQPSNYGYTF
>NA|TRBJ2-2|14|TRBV28|NA
TGTGCCAGCAGTTTCGTGTCCCCGGGCGGGGAGCTGTTTTTT
CASSFVSPGGELFF
>few|TRBJ2-1|15|TRBV4-3|TRBD2
TGCGCCAGCAGCCAAGATTGGGCGGGAGCCAATGAGCAGTTCTTC
CASSQDWAGANEQFF
>NA|TRBJ1-1|15|TRBV14|NA
TGTGCCAGCAGCCAGGACGGGGATAGATGGACTGAAGCTTTCTTT
CASSQDGDRWTEAFF
>NA|TRBJ2-1|13|TRBV19|NA
TGTGCCAGTTCCCGGGAGAGGGGTAATGAGCAGTTCTTC
CASSRERGNEQFF
>NA|TRBJ2-7|13|TRBV29-1|TRBD2
TGCAGCGCCTCCGGGACTACGTCCTACGAGCAGTACTTC
CSASGTTSYEQYF
>NA|TRBJ2-5|14|TRBV5-1|TRBD1
TGCGCCAGCAGCAGGACAGGGGGGGTGGAAGAGCAGTACTTC
CASSRTGGVEEQYF
>NA|TRBJ2-3|15|TRBV4-3|TRBD2
TGCGCCAGCAGCCCTAGCGGGGGGGCGGGAGATACGCAGTATTTT
CASSPSGGAGDTQYF
>NA|TRBJ2-1|15|TRBV5-8|TRBD2
TGTGCCAGCAGCTTAGGAGCGGGGGCCTACCATGAGCAGTTCTTC
CASSLGAGAYHEQFF
>NA|TRBJ1-1|14|TRBV7-9|NA
TGTGCCAGCAGCTTACAGGGCGTAAGGACTGAAGCTTTCTTT
CASSLQGVRTEAFF
>few|TRBJ2-3|17|TRBV5-1|TRBD2
TGCGCCAGCAGCCCCGCGTGGGCTAGCGGGAGGGCAGATACGCAGTATTTT
CASSPAWASGRADTQYF